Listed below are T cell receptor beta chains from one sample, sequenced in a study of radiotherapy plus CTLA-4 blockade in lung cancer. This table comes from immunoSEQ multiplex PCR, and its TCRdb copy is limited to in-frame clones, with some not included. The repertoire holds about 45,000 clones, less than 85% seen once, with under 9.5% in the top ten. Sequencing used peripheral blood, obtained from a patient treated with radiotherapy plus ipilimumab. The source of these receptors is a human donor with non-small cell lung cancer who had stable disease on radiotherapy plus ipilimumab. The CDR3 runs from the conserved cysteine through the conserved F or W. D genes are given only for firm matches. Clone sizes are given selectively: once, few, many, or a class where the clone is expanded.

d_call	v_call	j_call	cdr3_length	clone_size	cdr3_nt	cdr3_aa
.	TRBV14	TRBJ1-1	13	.	TGTGCCAGCAGCCAACGGTACAGGGTTGAAGCTTTCTTT	CASSQRYRVEAFF
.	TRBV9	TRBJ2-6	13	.	TGTGCCAGCAGCGCCTCTGGGGCCAACGTCCCGACTTTC	CASSASGANVPTF
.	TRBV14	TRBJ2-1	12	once	TGTGCCAGCAGCCCCCAGGGGAATGAGCAGTTCTTC	CASSPQGNEQFF
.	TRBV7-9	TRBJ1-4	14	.	TGTGCCAGCAGCTTAGCGCGTGGTAATGAAAAACTGTTTTTT	CASSLARGNEKLFF
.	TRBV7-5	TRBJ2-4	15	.	TGTGTCAGAAGCTTAGCGTCCCTAGCCAAAAACATTCAGTACTTC	CVRSLASLAKNIQYF
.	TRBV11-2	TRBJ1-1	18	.	TGTGCCAGCAGCTTAGGGATCGGGCAGGGGAGAAATAGCACTGAAGCTTTCTTT	CASSLGIGQGRNSTEAFF
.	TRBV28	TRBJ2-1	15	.	TGTGCCAGCAGTTCCGCCTTCGGGTTGAACAATGAGCAGTTCTTC	CASSSAFGLNNEQFF
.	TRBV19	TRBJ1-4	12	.	TGTGCCAGTAGTATCGGTCGGGAAAAACTGTTTTTT	CASSIGREKLFF
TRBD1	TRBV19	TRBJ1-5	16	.	TGTGCCAGTAGTATAGGGACAGGGCACCCTAATCAGCCCCAGCATTTT	CASSIGTGHPNQPQHF
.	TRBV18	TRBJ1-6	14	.	TGTGCCAGCTCACCAGGGCAGGGGAATTCACCCCTCCACTTT	CASSPGQGNSPLHF
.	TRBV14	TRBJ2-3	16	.	TGTGCCAGCAGCCGTCGGGGGGCCAAGGGGGAAGATACGCAGTATTTT	CASSRRGAKGEDTQYF
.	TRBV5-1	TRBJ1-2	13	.	TGCGCCAGCAGCTTGGTGGGGGACTATGGCTACACCTTC	CASSLVGDYGYTF
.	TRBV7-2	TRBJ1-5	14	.	TGTGCCAGCAGCTTAGATTCCGGTGGACAGCCCCAGCATTTT	CASSLDSGGQPQHF
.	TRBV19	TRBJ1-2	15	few	TGTGCCAGTAGCCCCCCCGAGGGATGGTACTATGGCTACACCTTC	CASSPPEGWYYGYTF
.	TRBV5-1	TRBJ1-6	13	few	TGCGCCAGCAGCTTGTCGGGGCGTTCACCCCTCCACTTT	CASSLSGRSPLHF
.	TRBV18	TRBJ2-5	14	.	TGTGCCAGCTCACCGGGAACCCCCCAAGAGACCCAGTACTTC	CASSPGTPQETQYF
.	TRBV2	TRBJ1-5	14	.	TGTGCCAGCAGTGAGGACAGACGAAATCAGCCCCAGCATTTT	CASSEDRRNQPQHF
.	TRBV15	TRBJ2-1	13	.	TGTGCCACCAGCAGATCGACGTTGAATGAGCAGTTCTTC	CATSRSTLNEQFF
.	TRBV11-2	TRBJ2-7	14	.	TGTGCCAGCAGTCGAGACACCTTGGTGTACGAGCAGTACTTC	CASSRDTLVYEQYF
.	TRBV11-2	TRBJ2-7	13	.	TGTGCCAGCAGCTTGGGCTGGTTGCGCGAGCAGTACTTC	CASSLGWLREQYF
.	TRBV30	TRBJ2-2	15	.	TGTGCCTGGGTCCTTGGGGAACCGAACACCGGGGAGCTGTTTTTT	CAWVLGEPNTGELFF
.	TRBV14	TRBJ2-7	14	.	TGTGCCAGCAGCTCCCCGGGACGGAACTACGAGCAGTACTTC	CASSSPGRNYEQYF
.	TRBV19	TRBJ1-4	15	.	TGTGCCAGTAGCCCCGGCCGGGGGCGTGAGGAAAAACTGTTTTTT	CASSPGRGREEKLFF
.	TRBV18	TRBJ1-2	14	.	TGTGCCAGCTCACCACCGGAACAGCATACCGGCTACACCTTC	CASSPPEQHTGYTF
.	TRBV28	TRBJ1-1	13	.	TGTGCCAGCAGTTTACGGAGGGAGGCTGAAGCTTTCTTT	CASSLRREAEAFF
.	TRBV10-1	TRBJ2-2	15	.	TGCGCCAGCAGTGAAGACAGGTGGAACACCGGGGAGCTGTTTTTT	CASSEDRWNTGELFF
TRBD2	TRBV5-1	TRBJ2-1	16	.	TGCGCCAGCAGCTCGTCTTTAGCGGGGGGATACAATGAGCAGTTCTTC	CASSSSLAGGYNEQFF
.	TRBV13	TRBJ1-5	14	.	TGTGCCAGCAGCTTAGGCCGGGGAAATCAGCCCCAGCATTTT	CASSLGRGNQPQHF
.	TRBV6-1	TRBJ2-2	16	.	TGTGCCAGCAGGGAACTAGTGGGGGGGCGCACCGGGGAGCTGTTTTTT	CASRELVGGRTGELFF
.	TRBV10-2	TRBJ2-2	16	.	TGCGCCAGCAGCGCTGGTCGGGCTCGTGACACCGGGGAGCTGTTTTTT	CASSAGRARDTGELFF
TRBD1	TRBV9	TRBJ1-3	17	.	TGTGCCAGCAGCGCATTATCAGGGGGGAGCTCTGGAAACACCATATATTTT	CASSALSGGSSGNTIYF
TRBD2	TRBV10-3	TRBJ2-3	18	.	TGTGCCATCAGTGAGTCTCGGACTAGCGGGGGGCGGACAGATACGCAGTATTTT	CAISESRTSGGRTDTQYF
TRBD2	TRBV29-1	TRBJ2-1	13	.	TGCAGCGTTCCGGGACTAGGCCCCAATGAGCAGTTCTTC	CSVPGLGPNEQFF
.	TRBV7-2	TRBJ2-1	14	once	TGTGCCAGCAGCTTAGATGGGACCTACAATGAGCAGTTCTTC	CASSLDGTYNEQFF